This T cell receptor (beta chain) was observed in a study of blood T cell repertoires in COVID-19. Residents of about two dozen US areas, aged about 18 to 95 years, made up the participants. Cohort assignment relied on participant-reported clinical history. As handled by the study authors: Nucleated cell counts were estimated from reference gene primer amplification. TCRdb keeps only in-frame clones here, not all; method: immunoSEQ multiplex PCR. V and J calls and clone size follow that table, whereas D and trimming were derived from the DNA. Seen here are 400,000 or so clones, 88% observed once, and the top ten hold roughly 2%. This clone was observed a few times. CDR3 length: 15 amino acids. Trimming stripped 2 bases from V and 8 bases from J, with 16 bases between. The V gene's germline CDR1 is SGHVS and CDR2 FNYEAQ.

Sequenced: PBMCs or T cells enriched from blood (not recorded which). This chain connects TRBV7-6 to TRBJ2-1; TRBD2 is a possible D gene (5 bases). The TCR originated in a woman aged 40 to 55 with acute COVID-19. The CDR3 region is CASSLRGIHSHEQFF. In DNA, the CDR3 is TGTGCCAGCAGCTTAAGAGGGATCCACAGCCATGAGCAGTTCTTC.